These T cell receptor beta chains were read from a single sample in a study of OX40 agonist ivuxolimab in advanced cancers. Sequencing was performed with immunoSEQ multiplex PCR; in TCRdb, only in-frame clones are kept and a portion is missing. The table has about 58,000 clones, about 90% seen once; the top ten hold about 1.8%. Source: CD4+ or CD8+ T cells sorted from blood, taken in a trial of the OX40 agonist ivuxolimab. The receptors originated from an adult with an advanced solid tumor such as melanoma, head and neck, liver or kidney cancer. Both conserved end residues are part of each CDR3.

CDR3aa,v_gene,j_gene
CAIREGGTDTQYF,TRBV10-3,TRBJ2-3
CAWTKGLETNEQFF,TRBV30,TRBJ2-1
CAWSLNRDSPLHF,TRBV30,TRBJ1-6
CASSLVGLAGAGEQFF,TRBV5-4,TRBJ2-1
CASSLALSTDTQYF,TRBV7-2,TRBJ2-3
CASSARISYEQYF,TRBV7-9,TRBJ2-7
CASSLGRAVAGELFF,TRBV11-1,TRBJ2-2
CASSPGLAGGEQYF,TRBV7-3,TRBJ2-7
CASRDLAGGPADTQYF,TRBV2,TRBJ2-3
CAIGRDVDTGELFF,TRBV10-3,TRBJ2-2
CASSPRLAGGDTQYF,TRBV14,TRBJ2-3
CASSSTGGSSYEQYF,TRBV7-2,TRBJ2-7
CASSSDLDRASGNTIYF,TRBV7-2,TRBJ1-3
CASSVLGGSYEQYF,TRBV7-9,TRBJ2-7
CASYVSFNTEAFF,TRBV2,TRBJ1-1
CASTPRRTESYEQYF,TRBV19,TRBJ2-7
CASSPRAPGAEQFF,TRBV21-1,TRBJ2-1
CAWSVNRDEQFF,TRBV30,TRBJ2-1
CASSLAGGNEQYF,TRBV11-2,TRBJ2-7
CASSTRAGYNEQFF,TRBV5-4,TRBJ2-1
CASSHLGTVYEQYF,TRBV4-1,TRBJ2-7
CASSPDRDYGYTF,TRBV6-5,TRBJ1-2
CASSLASSGGLLTYEQYF,TRBV5-1,TRBJ2-7
CASSLEGRGSGNTIYF,TRBV7-9,TRBJ1-3
CASSLEVPETQYF,TRBV11-1,TRBJ2-5
CASSRGQGVNNEQFF,TRBV5-1,TRBJ2-1
CASRPRTGGLNEQYF,TRBV10-1,TRBJ2-7
CASSPNRASETQYF,TRBV19,TRBJ2-5
CASSPSLGGGVYNEQFF,TRBV7-2,TRBJ2-1
CASSRPQGEQYF,TRBV6-5,TRBJ2-7
CASSAGRGELFF,TRBV10-2,TRBJ2-2
CAWSVRAQGVGGYTF,TRBV30,TRBJ1-2
CAWSVGIGGELFF,TRBV30,TRBJ2-2
CASSEVISGAGSYNEQFF,TRBV2,TRBJ2-1
CASSPRTQLNYEQYF,TRBV19,TRBJ2-7
CASSVVGGGSTDTQYF,TRBV9,TRBJ2-3